This T cell receptor (beta chain) was observed in a study of cytomegalovirus exposure and HLA in healthy donors. PCR was performed using 60 Vbeta and 13 Jbeta primers. Clones were sequenced by immunoSEQ multiplex PCR, and TCRdb holds only the in-frame ones, with some missing. The data hold 150,000 to 200,000 clones, with 81% observed a single time. With V trimmed by 4 bases and J by 6 bases, 12 bases remained unmatched. There are 17 residues in the CDR3. Germline V gives CDR1 SGHAT, CDR2 FQNNGV. General observations from the study: Most TCR sequences were seen very rarely across donors, but some public TCRs occurred in many. Associated with HLA alleles at 0.05 false discovery rate in a later analysis were 15,000 to 20,000 TCR beta sequences. A later analysis showed TCR association rates differing by HLA locus, peaking at DRB1 and lowest at HLA-C.

As to this clone: The antigen remains unidentified.

This chain joins TRBV11-2 and TRBJ2-5; 12 bases align to TRBD2. This receptor was taken from a man aged 45 to 65 in good health and CMV-seronegative. The sequenced sample was PBMCs. CDR3 sequence: CASSSSSSGGAAKTQYF. In nucleotides, the CDR3 is TGTGCCAGCAGCTCCTCATCTAGCGGGGGGGCAGCAAAGACCCAGTACTTC.